Each of the 17 T cell receptor beta chains below was sequenced from the same sample in a study of shared clonotypes between healthy human individuals. The method was immunoSEQ multiplex PCR; TCRdb's version includes in-frame clones alone and lacks a portion of them. Found here are some 470,000 clones, approximately 80% of them singletons; the top ten hold 10% to 15%. The source material was PBMCs. These receptors all come from a middle-aged woman in good health. Some clones in this sample may be carry-over from other donors' samples.

The V call is TRBV5-6, the J call TRBJ2-7; 9 bases are shared with TRBD1. Germline V gene sequence: CDR1 SGHDT, CDR2 YYEEEE. After removal of 4 bases from V and 2 bases from J, the junction contained 7 bases not matched to a gene. The CDR3 has 15 amino acids. CDR3 protein: CASSLGQGRAYEQYF. Written as DNA, the CDR3 is TGTGCCAGCAGCCTGGGACAGGGCAGGGCCTACGAGCAGTACTTC.

Points on this clone: A read error is likely, as this CDR3 ends without the conserved phenylalanine or tryptophan. The DNA is left out, because the CDR3 cannot be placed on it with certainty; the CDR3 is given as TCRdb lists it. The chain carries TRBV11-2 and TRBJ1-3. The CDR3 region is 14 residues in length, termini included. Looked up from germline, CDR1 is SGHAT and CDR2 is FQNNGV. This chain's CDR3 is CASSSPLLASTIYL.

The chain combines TRBV7-2 with TRBJ1-2, with D possibly being TRBD1 (6 bases). V lost 1 base to trimming and J lost 8 bases, with 20 bases between them. CDR3 length: 16 amino acids. CDR1 is SGHTA and CDR2 is FQGNSA in the germline V gene. This chain's CDR3 is CASSLEPAGGGRGYTF. Here the CDR3 DNA reads TGTGCCAGCAGCTTAGAGCCTGCCGGAGGGGGAAGGGGCTACACCTTC.

The rearrangement joins TRBV4-1 to TRBJ2-5, with 7 positions matching TRBD2. The V and J ends lost 1 base and 4 bases, in that order; junction bases with no gene match: 6. CDR3 length equals 15 residues. Germline CDR1 and CDR2: MGHRA and YSYEKL. As DNA, the CDR3 is TGCGCCAGCAGCCAAGTTGTGGGAGGGGCAGAGACCCAGTACTTC. Protein sequence: CASSQVVGGAETQYF.

This clone was counted a single time. The CDR3 nucleotides are TGTGCCAGCAGCCCACCCTCTGGCGGGAGTTACAATGAGCAGTTCTTC. It encodes CASSPPSGGSYNEQFF. The chain joins TRBV7-9 to TRBJ2-1; 7 bases match TRBD2. CDR3 length equals 16 residues. V lost 5 bases, J lost 4 bases, and 11 bases stayed unmatched. In germline, CDR1 is SEHNR, CDR2 FQNEAQ (reference sequence).

This clone was seen once. This may come from a read error, since a much larger clone is one base off. The chain employs TRBV10-3 and TRBJ1-5; 8 nucleotides agree with TRBD1. This CDR3 spans 14 amino acids. CDR1 and CDR2 (germline): ENHRY, SYGVKD. CDR3 nucleotides: TGTACCATCAGTGAGTCGGCAGGGGGCCGGCCCCAGCATTTT. The encoded protein is CTISESAGGRPQHF.

The chain couples TRBV10-3 to TRBJ1-5, with TRBD1 as a possible D gene (5 bases). CDR3 length: 13 residues. The V and J ends lost 8 bases and 3 bases respectively, with 11 bases between them. In germline, CDR1 is ENHRY, CDR2 SYGVKD. Here the CDR3 reads CAIVGEANQPQHF. CDR3 DNA: TGTGCCATCGTAGGGGAGGCCAATCAGCCCCAGCATTTT.

The chain carries TRBV7-9 and TRBJ1-1; D is uncertain. Germline V CDR1 and CDR2: SEHNR, FQNEAQ (reference sequence). Trimming pared 4 bases from V and 8 bases from J, leaving 14 bases between. This CDR3 comprises 13 residues. CDR3 nucleotide sequence: TGTGCCAGCAGCTCGGACCTTACGGTGGAAGCTTTCTTT. This sequence encodes CASSSDLTVEAFF. Using reference TRBV7-9 and TRBJ1-1 for the parts outside the CDR3, the full variable domain is DTGVSQNPRHKITKRGQNVTFRCDPISEHNRLYWYRQTLGQGPEFLTYFQNEAQLEKSRLLSDRFSAERPKGSFSTLEIQRTEQGDSAMYLCASSSDLTVEAFFGQGTRLTVV.

On this clone: Sequence at one end of the junction differs from germline and may be a read error. This chain links TRBV7-7 with TRBJ2-2; the match to TRBD2 covers 10 bases. The CDR3 extends over 16 amino acids. Germline-derived CDR1 and CDR2 are SSHAT and FNYEAQ (reference sequence). The CDR3 DNA reads TGTGCTAGCAGCTTAGAAGCGGGAGGGCCCGGCGGGGAGCTGTTTTTT. Protein: CASSLEAGGPGGELFF.

Turning to this clone: This could be a read error, since a much larger clone is one nucleotide away. The chain joins TRBV28 to TRBJ2-7; maybe TRBD2 (6 bases). Germline-derived CDR1 and CDR2 are MDHEN and SYDVKM. There are 14 residues in the CDR3. V was clipped by 5 bases and J by 3 bases, with 14 bases between them. The CDR3 sequence is CASSASSAFYEQYF. The DNA of the CDR3 is TGTGCCAGCAGTGCCTCTAGCGCCTTCTACGAGCAGTACTTC.

V and J are TRBV5-4 and TRBJ2-1; D is ambiguous. CDR3 length equals 14 residues. V shed 2 bases and J shed 7 bases, with 13 bases lying between them. Germline-derived CDR1 and CDR2 are SGHNT and YYREEE (reference sequence). As DNA, the CDR3 is TGTGCCAGCAGCTTCCCAATAGGAGCTAATGAGCAGTTCTTC. As protein: CASSFPIGANEQFF. Full variable domain (remainder filled in from reference TRBV5-4 and TRBJ2-1): ETGVTQSPTHLIKTRGQQVTLRCSSQSGHNTVSWYQQALGQGPQFIFQYYREEENGRGNFPPRFSGLQFPNYSSELNVNALELDDSALYLCASSFPIGANEQFFGPGTRLTVL.

The chain employs TRBV29-1 and TRBJ2-1; D gene ambiguous. From germline, CDR1 is SQVTM and CDR2 ANQGSEA. Deletions cut 2 bases from V and 0 bases from J, with 8 bases between. The CDR3 sequence is 14 residues long. The CDR3 here is CSVESFTSYNEQFF. The CDR3 region has the DNA TGCAGCGTTGAAAGCTTTACCTCCTACAATGAGCAGTTCTTC.

The V call is TRBV28, the J call TRBJ1-4, with TRBD1 matching over 9 bases. The CDR3 runs to 17 residues. CDR1 and CDR2 from the germline V gene are MDHEN and SYDVKM. Unmatched junction bases numbered 13, after V lost 3 bases and J lost 8 bases. Here the CDR3 reads CASSFNRGLPYYEKLFF. In DNA, the CDR3 is TGTGCCAGCAGTTTTAACAGGGGGCTCCCCTACTACGAAAAACTGTTTTTT.

The chain carries TRBV10-3 and TRBJ2-5; D is perhaps TRBD2 (6 bases). The CDR3 length is 12 residues. Germline loops: CDR1 ENHRY, CDR2 SYGVKD. The V end lost 4 bases, the J end lost 5 bases, and 8 bases lay between the germline ends. CDR3 coding DNA: TGTGCCATCAGTGCGGGAGAGGAGACCCAGTACTTC. Translating it yields CAISAGEETQYF.

V usage is TRBV11-2 and J usage is TRBJ2-1; D is unclear. The CDR3 contains 14 residues. The V end lost 0 bases, the J end lost 8 bases, and 11 bases lay between the germline ends. From germline, CDR1 is SGHAT and CDR2 FQNNGV. The CDR3 region has the DNA TGTGCCAGCAGCTTAGATGTTACCGCTGATGAGCAGTTCTTC. Amino acids: CASSLDVTADEQFF.

V gene TRBV19 combines with J gene TRBJ2-1; TRBD2 matches 11 bases. The germline V gene encodes CDR1 LNHDA and CDR2 SQIVND (reference sequence). The ends lost 6 bases at V and 0 bases at J; junction bases unmatched: 4. The CDR3 contains 16 residues. The CDR3 here is CASSRTSGLSYNEQFF. The CDR3 bases are TGTGCCAGTAGCCGGACTAGCGGGCTCTCCTACAATGAGCAGTTCTTC.

J is TRBJ2-1 and V is TRBV5-6; TRBD2 aligns across 9 bases. The J segment lost 12 bases and the V segment lost 2 bases, leaving 6 bases of the junction unmatched. CDR3 length: 13 residues. Germline V CDR1 and CDR2: SGHDT, YYEEEE. CDR3 amino acids: CASSLLAGGGQFF. The DNA of the CDR3 is TGTGCCAGCAGCTTACTAGCGGGCGGGGGGCAGTTCTTC.